This TCR beta chain was recovered during a study of CD8 T cells in Susac syndrome. Both CD4+ and CD8+ T cells were negatively isolated, and TEMRA cells underwent FACS enrichment. An amount of RNA that ranged from roughly 0.45 to 1 ug was reverse transcribed with random hexamers. A single record per CDR3 protein comes from TCRdb applying MiXCR to the immunoSEQ multiplex PCR reads. The sample yields a few hundred thousand distinct CDR3 sequences, roughly 94% seen once. The CDR3 sequence is 16 residues long. CDR1 and CDR2 (germline): MNHNS, SASEGT. Trimming left V 5 bases short and J 5 bases short, with 21 bases between.

This clonotype was obtained from a human donor with multiple sclerosis. The chain uses TRBV6-1 and TRBJ2-5; D is perhaps TRBD2 (7 bases). The sequenced material came from CD4+ T cells from PBMCs. Written as DNA, the CDR3 is TGTGCCAGCAGTCCCCTGGGACACCTGGGAGGGGAGACCCAGTACTTC. It yields the protein CASSPLGHLGGETQYF.